Presented here are 14 T cell receptor beta chains from one specimen sequenced in a study of shared clonotypes between healthy human individuals. Clones were sequenced by immunoSEQ multiplex PCR, and TCRdb holds only the in-frame ones, with some missing. The sample consists of roughly 1,100,000 clones, about three quarters of them appearing once. The sample comprised memory CD4+ T cells sorted from blood. The subset denotes: CD45RA-negative fraction. These receptor sequences come from a man younger than 35 in good health.

This chain connects TRBV7-8 to TRBJ2-1; D gene ambiguous. This CDR3 has 13 residues. V dropped 5 bases and J dropped 12 bases, with 17 bases sitting between them. Germline-derived CDR1 and CDR2 are SGHVS and FQNEAQ. The chain's CDR3 is CASSVNSQVSQFF. The CDR3 bases are TGTGCCAGCAGCGTAAACTCTCAGGTTTCGCAGTTCTTC.

This chain uses TRBV18 with TRBJ1-2; D ambiguous. There are 13 residues in the CDR3. V lost 5 bases to trimming and J lost 2 bases, with 9 bases between them. Looked up from germline, CDR1 is KGHSH and CDR2 is LQKENI. CDR3 sequence reads: CASSSGQNYGYTF. The CDR3, as DNA: TGTGCCAGCTCATCGGGCCAGAACTATGGCTACACCTTC.

This clone was seen at least ten times. The CDR3 region has the DNA TGTGCCAGCAGCCCCACTTCGGACGGACGTCCCACCGGGGAGCTGTTTTTT. Its translation is CASSPTSDGRPTGELFF. This sequence joins TRBV7-3 and TRBJ2-2; D is unresolved. Germline CDR1 and CDR2: SGHTA and FQGTGA. V was clipped by 5 bases and J by 4 bases, with 20 bases between them. The CDR3 totals 17 residues. Based on the CDR3 plus reference TRBV7-3 and TRBJ2-2, the full variable domain is GAGVSQTPSNKVTEKGKYVELRCDPISGHTALYWYRQSLGQGPEFLIYFQGTGAADDSGLPNDRFFAVRPEGSVSTLKIQRTERGDSAVYLCASSPTSDGRPTGELFFGEGSRLTVL.

This chain uses TRBV18 with TRBJ2-2, with D perhaps TRBD1 or TRBD2 (5 bases each). The CDR3 has 16 amino acids. Germline CDR1 KGHSH, CDR2 LQKENI. The ends were cut back, 0 bases at V and 3 bases at J, with 11 bases in the middle. The CDR3: CASSPPEGMYTGELFF. CDR3 nucleotides: TGTGCCAGCTCACCACCCGAGGGGATGTACACCGGGGAGCTGTTTTTT.

The chain recombines TRBV7-2 with TRBJ2-2; a weak D match, TRBD1 (5 bases). The V end lost 7 bases, the J end lost 3 bases, and 18 bases lay between the germline ends. CDR1 is SGHTA, CDR2 FQGNSA, per germline. CDR3 length: 16 residues. The CDR3 sequence: CASTILWGLDTGELFF. CDR3 in DNA: TGTGCCAGCACCATCCTGTGGGGCTTAGACACCGGGGAGCTGTTTTTT.

In this sample, this clone turned up once. The J gene is TRBJ2-1, the V gene TRBV4-2; 7 nucleotides match TRBD2. CDR3 length: 17 residues. V shed 0 bases, J shed 0 bases, and the junction held 5 bases outside the gene matches. Germline V gives CDR1 LGHNA, CDR2 YNFKEQ. CDR3 loop: CASSQDPGGSSYNEQFF. CDR3 DNA: TGTGCCAGCAGCCAAGATCCGGGGGGTAGCTCCTACAATGAGCAGTTCTTC.

A remark on this clone: Relative to the germline gene, one junction end is altered; a read error may explain this. Written as DNA, the CDR3 is TGTGCCAGCAGTGAAGAGGGGCGCGGGACTCCTTTT. Protein: CASSEEGRGTPF. The chain uses TRBV2 and TRBJ2-3; a weak D match, TRBD2 (6 bases). Germline lookup yields CDR1 SNHLY and CDR2 FYNNEI. The CDR3 has 12 amino acids.

The V call is TRBV25-1, the J call TRBJ2-1; D unresolved. CDR3 length: 14 amino acids. The V end lost 1 base, the J end lost 10 bases, and 14 bases lay between the germline ends. Germline V gene data show CDR1 as MGHDK and CDR2 as SYGVNS. The CDR3 reads CASSESGTPREQFF. In DNA form, the CDR3 reads TGTGCCAGCAGTGAATCCGGTACACCTCGCGAGCAGTTCTTC.

This chain's CDR3 is CASSRLDEQYF. DNA for the CDR3: TGTGCCAGCAGTAGACTGGACGAGCAGTACTTC. The chain has TRBV6-5 and TRBJ2-7; D gene ambiguous. The CDR3 extends over 11 amino acids. The germline V and J ends were trimmed by 5 bases and 5 bases, with 7 bases remaining between them. CDR1 is MNHEY, CDR2 SVGAGI, per germline.

This chain uses TRBV7-9 with TRBJ1-5; no firm D call. The CDR3 is 15 amino acids. The germline V and J ends were trimmed by 2 bases and 3 bases, with 11 bases remaining between them. Per the germline V gene, CDR1 is SEHNR and CDR2 is FQNEAQ (reference sequence). This CDR3 is CASSLPVGLNQPQHF. The CDR3 DNA follows: TGTGCCAGCAGCTTACCGGTCGGACTCAATCAGCCCCAGCATTTT.

The CDR3 loop is CASSFRQGGNEQFF. CDR3 in DNA: TGTGCCAGCAGCTTTAGACAGGGAGGCAATGAGCAGTTCTTC. The chain couples TRBV6-1 to TRBJ2-1, with a tentative D call TRBD1 (7 bases). CDR3 length: 14 amino acids. V lost 6 bases to trimming and J lost 6 bases, with 15 bases between them. Germline CDR1 MNHNS, CDR2 SASEGT.

This clone was picked up one time. The gene calls are TRBV9 and TRBJ2-7; D is uncertain. Germline lookup yields CDR1 SGDLS and CDR2 YYNGEE. The V and J ends lost 4 bases and 1 base respectively, with 15 bases between them. The CDR3 contains 15 residues. This CDR3 is CASSFYGTPSYEQYF. The CDR3, as DNA: TGTGCCAGCAGCTTCTACGGAACACCTTCCTACGAGCAGTACTTC. Supplemented by reference TRBV9 and TRBJ2-7, the full variable domain reads DSGVTQTPKHLITATGQRVTLRCSPRSGDLSVYWYQQSLDQGLQFLIQYYNGEERAKGNILERFSAQQFPDLHSELNLSSLELGDSALYFCASSFYGTPSYEQYFGPGTRLTVT.

The rearrangement links TRBV6-6 to TRBJ1-5; D unresolved. The CDR3 runs 14 residues. Germline V gene lookup returns CDR1 MNHNY and CDR2 SVGAGI (reference sequence). V was clipped by 11 bases and J by 5 bases, with 19 bases between them. CDR3 residues: CALSSEVLHQPQHF. The CDR3 nucleotides are TGTGCCCTTTCGAGCGAAGTACTCCATCAGCCCCAGCATTTT.

This sequence joins TRBV30 and TRBJ2-3; the match to TRBD2 covers 7 bases. Germline trimming cut 1 base from V and 11 bases from J; bases unmatched to any gene: 9. Germline CDR1 reads GTSNPN; CDR2 reads SVGIG (reference sequence). This CDR3 has 13 amino acids. CDR3 sequence reads: CAWSGQLGGGQYF. For the CDR3, the DNA is TGTGCCTGGAGTGGACAACTTGGGGGGGGGCAGTATTTT.